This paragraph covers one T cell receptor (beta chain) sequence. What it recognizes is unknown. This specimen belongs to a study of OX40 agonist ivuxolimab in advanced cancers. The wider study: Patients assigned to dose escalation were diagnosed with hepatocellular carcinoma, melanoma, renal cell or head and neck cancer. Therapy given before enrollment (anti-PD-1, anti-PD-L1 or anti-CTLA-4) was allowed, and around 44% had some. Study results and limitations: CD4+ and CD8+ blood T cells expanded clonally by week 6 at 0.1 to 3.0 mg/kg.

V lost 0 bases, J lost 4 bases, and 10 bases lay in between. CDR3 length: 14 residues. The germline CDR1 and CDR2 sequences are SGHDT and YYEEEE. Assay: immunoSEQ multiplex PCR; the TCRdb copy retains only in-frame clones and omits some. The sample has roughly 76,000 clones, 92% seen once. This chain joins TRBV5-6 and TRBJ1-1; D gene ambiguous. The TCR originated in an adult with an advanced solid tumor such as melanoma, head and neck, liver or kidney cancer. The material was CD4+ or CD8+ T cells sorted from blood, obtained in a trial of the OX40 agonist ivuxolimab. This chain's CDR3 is CASSLAMEGTEAFF. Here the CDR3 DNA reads TGTGCCAGCAGCTTGGCGATGGAGGGCACTGAAGCTTTCTTT.